The clone carrying this T cell receptor (beta chain) was counted ten times or more. The data derive from a study of regulatory T cells in long-lasting Graves disease. Time point meaning: newly diagnosed GD, antithyroid drugs for less than 3 months. The authors made the TCR library using RNA they extracted from PBMCs. Both iRepertoire HTBI primers and Arm-PCR of CDR3 regions were used to build the TCR beta libraries. TCRdb redid the calling of the multiplex PCR reads with MiXCR, one entry per CDR3 protein. The sample lists more than 400,000 distinct CDR3 sequences, roughly 15% occurring once. This sample also belongs to another study, concerning T cells in Graves' hyperthyroidism and ophthalmopathy.

The TCR was taken from a woman in her 30s with Graves disease. Sequenced here: peripheral blood mononuclear cells (PBMCs), sampled at new diagnosis, from a patient treated with antithyroid drugs.

The chain's CDR3 is CASSATSGMDEQFF. CDR3 bases: TGTGCCAGCAGTGCGACTAGCGGGATGGATGAGCAGTTCTTC. The chain uses TRBV7-3 and TRBJ2-1; 11 nucleotides line up with TRBD2. The germline V gene encodes CDR1 SGHTA and CDR2 FQGTGA. CDR3 size: 14 residues. V lost 6 bases to trimming and J lost 8 bases; unmatched junction nucleotides: 6.